This TCR beta chain emerged from a study of immune evolution from preneoplasia to lung adenocarcinoma. The study, taken as a whole, reports: Highest clonality occurred in KRAS-mutant, not EGFR-mutant or double wild-type, nodules.

The data were produced by immunoSEQ multiplex PCR, yet TCRdb's version contains in-frame clones alone and is incomplete. The sample shows some 41,000 clones, approximately 79% of them seen only once. In regard to this clone: Its antigen is not identified.

The CDR3 loop spans 14 amino acids. V gave up 9 bases and J gave up 2 bases, with 17 bases separating them. Germline V gives CDR1 MNHEY, CDR2 SMNVEV (reference sequence). The receptor comes from a person aged 55 to 75 with lung adenocarcinoma. This chain joins TRBV27 and TRBJ2-7; the D gene is possibly TRBD2 (6 bases). The source material was FFPE invasive lung adenocarcinoma tissue. The CDR3 sequence: CARPVGLFTYEQYF. The CDR3 region has the DNA TGTGCCAGACCAGTTGGACTATTCACCTACGAGCAGTACTTC.